A single sample is the source of the 11 T cell receptor beta chains below, sequenced in a study of shared clonotypes between healthy human individuals. Profiling relied on immunoSEQ multiplex PCR, and the TCRdb table lists in-frame clones only, not all of them. The table records about 960,000 clones, approximately 80% of them present only once. The sequencing sample was made of memory CD4+ T cells sorted from blood. Noted subset: CD45RA-negative fraction. Receptors were obtained from a man aged 18-30 years in good health.

The genes are TRBV6-1 and TRBJ2-1, with D unclear. The CDR3 contains 10 residues. The V gene's germline CDR1 is MNHNS and CDR2 SASEGT. The V end was cut by 6 bases, the J end by 7 bases, with 4 bases between. CDR3 in DNA: TGTGCCAGCAGATCTAATGAGCAGTTCTTC. Residues: CASRSNEQFF.

The chain combines TRBV30 with TRBJ1-4; no firm D call. Germline-derived CDR1 and CDR2 are GTSNPN and SVGIG (reference sequence). The CDR3 runs to 13 residues. Trimming took off 5 bases at V and 5 bases at J, with 12 bases between the two ends. CDR3 amino acids: CAWGKGMNEKLFF. The CDR3 DNA reads as TGTGCCTGGGGGAAGGGTATGAATGAAAAACTGTTTTTT.

V gene TRBV28 combines with J gene TRBJ2-7, with 11 bases fitting TRBD2. The CDR3 has 14 amino acids. Germline CDR1 MDHEN, CDR2 SYDVKM. With V trimmed by 5 bases and J by 4 bases, 4 bases remained unmatched. In DNA, the CDR3 is TGTGCCAGCAGTACTAGCGGGAGAATTTACGAGCAGTACTTC. This gives the protein CASSTSGRIYEQYF.

The chain links TRBV10-3 to TRBJ2-1; 7 positions agree with TRBD2. CDR3 length: 14 amino acids. Per the germline V gene, CDR1 is ENHRY and CDR2 is SYGVKD. The V gene end was trimmed by 6 bases and the J gene end by 4 bases; junction bases not matched to a gene: 6. CDR3 sequence: CAIRGGSEYNEQFF. CDR3 nucleotide sequence: TGTGCCATCAGAGGCGGGAGCGAGTACAATGAGCAGTTCTTC.

This clone was found a few times. The chain recombines TRBV30 with TRBJ1-1; D remains unclear. From germline, CDR1 is GTSNPN and CDR2 SVGIG (reference sequence). This CDR3 region has 12 residues. The V gene lost 5 bases and the J gene lost 1 base, with 8 bases spanning the gap. This CDR3 is CAWRLRNTEAFF. The CDR3 DNA follows: TGTGCCTGGCGTCTTAGGAACACTGAAGCTTTCTTT.

CDR3 sequence (DNA): TGTGCCAGCAGTGGGGAAGCGGGATACGAGCAGTACTTC. Protein product: CASSGEAGYEQYF. The chain joins TRBV2 to TRBJ2-7; 7 positions match TRBD2. The V and J ends lost 4 bases and 4 bases, in that order; junction bases with no gene match: 4. From germline, CDR1 is SNHLY and CDR2 FYNNEI. The CDR3 is 13 amino acids.

The chain is built from TRBV27 and TRBJ1-2; 7 bases agree with TRBD1. With V trimmed by 6 bases and J by 8 bases, 6 bases remained unmatched. Looked up from germline, CDR1 is MNHEY and CDR2 is SMNVEV (reference sequence). The CDR3 extends over 12 amino acids. The CDR3 reads CASSYRGQGYTF. The CDR3 DNA reads TGTGCCAGCAGCTATAGGGGGCAGGGCTACACCTTC.

This sequence joins TRBV6-6 and TRBJ2-7; D may be TRBD2 (5 bases). The CDR3 extends over 13 amino acids. V was trimmed by 5 bases and J by 7 bases, leaving 15 bases between them. Germline-derived CDR1 and CDR2 are MNHNY and SVGAGI (reference sequence). CDR3 sequence reads: CASSKGAAREQYF. The CDR3 DNA sequence: TGTGCCAGCAGTAAGGGAGCGGCGCGAGAGCAGTACTTC.

The chain has TRBV11-2 and TRBJ1-2; maybe TRBD1 (5 bases). Germline CDR1 and CDR2: SGHAT and FQNNGV. There are 13 residues in the CDR3. V was cut by 1 base and J by 5 bases, with 8 bases left in between. CDR3 sequence: CASSLVRGYGYTF. The CDR3 DNA reads as TGTGCCAGCAGCTTAGTGCGGGGGTATGGCTACACCTTC.

The chain employs TRBV6-1 and TRBJ2-1; the match to TRBD1 covers 8 bases. The CDR3 totals 15 residues. With V trimmed by 7 bases and J by 2 bases, 7 bases remained unmatched. Germline V gene data show CDR1 as MNHNS and CDR2 as SASEGT. In DNA form, the CDR3 reads TGTGCCAGCACCTTAGACAGGGGAACCTACAATGAGCAGTTCTTC. Translation: CASTLDRGTYNEQFF.

The CDR3 loop reads CASSQEGSGRYEQYF. CDR3 nucleotide sequence: TGTGCCAGTAGCCAGGAAGGTAGCGGGAGGTACGAGCAGTACTTC. The rearrangement joins TRBV19 to TRBJ2-7, with 10 bases that match TRBD2. Germline V gives CDR1 LNHDA, CDR2 SQIVND (reference sequence). The CDR3 is 15 residues long. The trim removed 6 bases at V and 4 bases at J, leaving 9 bases unmatched. Looking up the rest from reference TRBV19 and TRBJ2-7 gives the full variable domain: DGGITQSPKYLFRKEGQNVTLSCEQNLNHDAMYWYRQDPGQGLRLIYYSQIVNDFQKGDIAEGYSVSREKKESFPLTVTSAQKNPTAFYLCASSQEGSGRYEQYFGPGTRLTVT.